One and the same sample provided the 31 T cell receptor beta chains below, sequenced in a study of cytomegalovirus exposure and HLA in healthy donors. Primers included in the PCR were 60 Vbeta and 13 Jbeta primers. Generated by immunoSEQ multiplex PCR, the TCRdb table keeps only in-frame clones and is missing some. The table records over 70,000 clones, over 75% of them present only once. The sequenced sample was PBMCs. The receptor source for this set is a man younger than 35 in good health and CMV-seronegative.

This clone was seen only a few times. This chain connects TRBV6-6 to TRBJ1-2; D unclear. The V gene's germline CDR1 is MNHNY and CDR2 SVGAGI (reference sequence). The V gene lost 0 bases and the J gene lost 7 bases, with 9 bases spanning the gap. The CDR3 length is 13 residues. CDR3 in amino acids: CASSYSMGAGYTF. The CDR3 nucleotides are TGTGCCAGCAGTTACTCGATGGGAGCTGGCTACACCTTC.

The chain carries TRBV27 and TRBJ1-3; perhaps TRBD1 as D (6 bases). Germline lookup yields CDR1 MNHEY and CDR2 SMNVEV (reference sequence). The ends were cut back, 5 bases at V and 0 bases at J, with 11 bases in the middle. This CDR3 contains 15 residues. The CDR3 loop reads CASSPWTDSGNTIYF. The CDR3 DNA follows: TGTGCCAGCAGTCCTTGGACAGACTCTGGAAACACCATATATTTT.

The chain has TRBV2 and TRBJ1-2, with TRBD1 matching 10 bases. This CDR3 is built from 15 residues. V was pared by 6 bases and J by 4 bases, with 8 bases of the junction left unmatched. Looked up from germline, CDR1 is SNHLY and CDR2 is FYNNEI. The CDR3 sequence is CASRGDRGVGYGYTF. The CDR3 DNA follows: TGTGCCAGCAGGGGGGACAGGGGAGTTGGCTATGGCTACACCTTC.

The V call is TRBV18, the J call TRBJ2-7; a possible D gene is TRBD1 (7 bases). The CDR3 has 15 residues. V dropped 8 bases and J dropped 5 bases, with 22 bases sitting between them. Germline loops: CDR1 KGHSH, CDR2 LQKENI. CDR3 loop: CASLPEGGGYHEQYF. The CDR3 DNA reads TGTGCCAGCCTACCGGAAGGAGGGGGCTACCACGAGCAGTACTTC.

V usage is TRBV7-3 and J usage is TRBJ2-1; 9 bases are shared with TRBD2. J lost 4 bases, V lost 5 bases, and 12 bases had no gene match. The germline CDR1 and CDR2 sequences are SGHTA and FQGTGA. This CDR3 is built from 17 residues. The CDR3 protein is CASSPTAGTSRYNEQFF. The DNA for the CDR3 is TGTGCCAGCAGCCCAACCGCCGGGACTAGCCGGTACAATGAGCAGTTCTTC. The entire variable domain, with the rest obtained from reference TRBV7-3 and TRBJ2-1, is as follows: GAGVSQTPSNKVTEKGKYVELRCDPISGHTALYWYRQSLGQGPEFLIYFQGTGAADDSGLPNDRFFAVRPEGSVSTLKIQRTERGDSAVYLCASSPTAGTSRYNEQFFGPGTRLTVL.

V gene TRBV5-1 combines with J gene TRBJ1-2; 12 bases are a match to TRBD1. Germline assignment: CDR1 SGHRS and CDR2 YFSETQ. This CDR3 is 13 amino acids long. V shed 4 bases and J 10 bases; nucleotides not matched to a gene: 5. This CDR3 is CASSPGTGGDYTF. CDR3 coding DNA: TGCGCCAGCAGCCCCGGGACAGGGGGCGACTACACCTTC.

This chain links TRBV5-1 with TRBJ1-2; 7 nucleotides align to TRBD1. Germline CDR1 and CDR2: SGHRS and YFSETQ. V was pared by 5 bases and J by 4 bases, with 11 bases of the junction left unmatched. There are 15 residues in the CDR3. DNA of the CDR3: TGCGCCAGCAGGGAGGACACAGGGGTAATCTATGGCTACACCTTC. Its protein product is CASREDTGVIYGYTF.

The rearrangement links TRBV6-5 to TRBJ1-3, with 8 bases fitting TRBD1. The germline V gene has CDR1 MNHEY and CDR2 SVGAGI. This CDR3 contains 14 residues. V trimming: 6 bases; J trimming: 3 bases; junction bases outside the gene matches: 4. The CDR3 protein is CASRRDRNGNTIYF. The CDR3, as DNA: TGTGCCAGCAGAAGGGACAGGAATGGAAACACCATATATTTT.

The V call is TRBV5-1, the J call TRBJ2-7; 9 bases match TRBD1. After removal of 2 bases from V and 7 bases from J, the junction contained 7 bases not matched to a gene. This CDR3 is built from 14 residues. Germline lookup yields CDR1 SGHRS and CDR2 YFSETQ. CDR3 DNA sequence: TGCGCCAGCAGCTTCGACAGGGGGGTGGGGGAGCAGTACTTC. Translated, it gives CASSFDRGVGEQYF.

This chain uses TRBV6-4 with TRBJ2-3; D not resolved. V lost 0 bases and J lost 4, with 5 bases in between. Germline CDR1 is MRHNA and CDR2 is SNTAGT. This CDR3 region has 13 residues. The CDR3 DNA sequence: TGTGCCAGCAGTGACTCCGAGGCAGATACGCAGTATTTT. It encodes CASSDSEADTQYF.

The gene calls are TRBV6-1 and TRBJ2-7; D call uncertain. V was clipped by 2 bases and J by 5 bases, with 7 bases between them. From germline, CDR1 is MNHNS and CDR2 SASEGT. The CDR3 extends over 12 amino acids. The CDR3: CASSERSNEQYF. As DNA, the CDR3 is TGTGCCAGCAGTGAAAGGAGTAACGAGCAGTACTTC.

The rearrangement joins TRBV27 to TRBJ1-2; D unresolved. The V gene lost 5 bases and the J gene lost 2 bases, with 12 bases spanning the gap. The germline V gene has CDR1 MNHEY and CDR2 SMNVEV (reference sequence). The CDR3 has 14 amino acids. CDR3 DNA: TGTGCCAGCAGTCATGGACTGTGGAACTATGGCTACACCTTC. Its protein product is CASSHGLWNYGYTF.

This chain links TRBV5-4 with TRBJ1-1, with a tentative D call TRBD1 (5 bases). Germline V gives CDR1 SGHNT, CDR2 YYREEE (reference sequence). Trimming cost V 0 bases and J 4 bases, with 13 bases left between them. The CDR3 loop spans 15 amino acids. The CDR3 sequence: CASSLDFGAATEAFF. CDR3 nucleotide sequence: TGTGCCAGCAGCTTGGATTTTGGGGCTGCCACTGAAGCTTTCTTT.

The chain joins TRBV25-1 to TRBJ1-3, with D tentatively TRBD1 (5 bases). The CDR3 runs 14 residues. In germline, CDR1 is MGHDK, CDR2 SYGVNS. The V and J ends lost 3 bases and 4 bases respectively, with 10 bases between them. CDR3 sequence reads: CASSDDSRGNTIYF. The CDR3 region has the DNA TGTGCCAGCAGTGATGACAGCCGAGGAAACACCATATATTTT. The full variable domain, in which reference TRBV25-1 and TRBJ1-3 provide the parts outside the CDR3, is EADIYQTPRYLVIGTGKKITLECSQTMGHDKMYWYQQDPGMELHLIHYSYGVNSTEKGDLSSESTVSRIRTEHFPLTLESARPSHTSQYLCASSDDSRGNTIYFGEGSWLTVV.

The chain has TRBV5-5 and TRBJ2-3; TRBD2 agrees at 12 bases. Germline V lookup: CDR1 SGHKS, CDR2 YYEKEE (reference sequence). After removal of 0 bases from V and 2 bases from J, the junction contained 4 bases not matched to a gene. The CDR3 runs to 17 residues. The CDR3 region is CASSLGTSGGNTDTQYF. In nucleotides, the CDR3 is TGTGCCAGCAGCTTGGGTACTAGCGGGGGGAACACAGATACGCAGTATTTT.

The genes are TRBV9 and TRBJ1-1; TRBD1 might be the D (5 bases). Per germline, CDR1 SGDLS and CDR2 YYNGEE. This CDR3 has 15 amino acids. The ends were cut back, 0 bases at V and 4 bases at J, with 13 bases in the middle. CDR3 nucleotides: TGTGCCAGCAGCGTAGGTGATGGGGCGGTCACTGAAGCTTTCTTT. Amino acid sequence: CASSVGDGAVTEAFF.

This rearrangement joins TRBV14 to TRBJ2-7, with D maybe TRBD2 (5 bases). From germline, CDR1 is SGHDN and CDR2 FVKESK. The CDR3 is made up of 15 amino acids. V lost 2 bases, J lost 6 bases, and 17 bases lay in between. CDR3 loop: CASSQLPGLAREQYF. The CDR3 region has the DNA TGTGCCAGCAGCCAACTCCCGGGGTTAGCGCGCGAGCAGTACTTC.

In this sample, this clone turned up once. The V and J genes are TRBV2 and TRBJ1-4, with 10 bases that match TRBD1. V was clipped by 8 bases and J by 4 bases; unmatched bases: 10. The germline V gene encodes CDR1 SNHLY and CDR2 FYNNEI. The CDR3 sequence is 16 residues long. The CDR3 loop reads CASSGQGHSNNEKLFF. The CDR3 nucleotides read TGTGCCAGCTCGGGACAGGGGCATTCTAATAATGAAAAACTGTTTTTT.

This rearrangement joins TRBV25-1 to TRBJ1-1; no clear D. Germline V CDR1 and CDR2: MGHDK, SYGVNS. CDR3 size: 17 residues. The V end lost 2 bases, the J end lost 0 bases, and 16 bases lay between the germline ends. CDR3 in amino acids: CASSERSVRPMNTEAFF. Here the CDR3 DNA reads TGTGCCAGCAGTGAAAGATCGGTGCGGCCGATGAACACTGAAGCTTTCTTT.

CDR3 in amino acids: CASIIYQGRQPQHF. In DNA, the CDR3 is TGTGCCAGCATTATATACCAGGGTCGTCAGCCCCAGCATTTT. The chain has TRBV6-5 and TRBJ1-5, with D perhaps matching TRBD1 (5 bases). CDR3 length: 14 residues. Germline V gene lookup returns CDR1 MNHEY and CDR2 SVGAGI. V lost 7 bases and J 6 bases, leaving 16 bases between the germline ends.

J is TRBJ1-5 and V is TRBV13, with 9 nucleotides matching TRBD1. CDR3 size: 15 residues. V lost 0 bases, J lost 4 bases, and 1 base stayed unmatched. Germline-derived CDR1 and CDR2 are PRHDT and FYEKMQ (reference sequence). CDR3 in DNA: TGTGCCAGCAGCTTAGGGACAGGGGGGAATCAGCCCCAGCATTTT. Residues: CASSLGTGGNQPQHF.

V gene TRBV5-6 combines with J gene TRBJ1-3; the D gene is possibly TRBD1 (6 bases). The CDR3 spans 17 residues. V lost 1 base and J lost 4, with 18 bases in between. The germline CDR1 and CDR2 sequences are SGHDT and YYEEEE. CDR3 nucleotide sequence: TGTGCCAGCAGCTTGTGGGGGCTAAGTTACGGAGGAAACACCATATATTTT. It encodes CASSLWGLSYGGNTIYF.

V and J are TRBV6-5 and TRBJ2-6, with D unresolved. Germline CDR1 is MNHEY and CDR2 is SVGAGI. Trimming cost V 8 bases and J 0 bases, with 8 bases left between them. The CDR3 contains 14 residues. Here the CDR3 reads CASRPGSGANVLTF. Here the CDR3 DNA reads TGTGCCAGCCGACCGGGCTCTGGGGCCAACGTCCTGACTTTC.

The CDR3, as DNA: TGTGCCACCAGCAGAGATCCTACCTCTGGGGCCAACGTCCTGACTTTC. This encodes CATSRDPTSGANVLTF. The chain carries TRBV15 and TRBJ2-6; D unclear. The V gene's germline CDR1 is LNHNV and CDR2 YYDKDF (reference sequence). V was cut by 0 bases and J by 0 bases, with 6 bases left in between. The CDR3 covers 16 residues. Full variable domain (rest looked up from reference TRBV15 and TRBJ2-6): DAMVIQNPRYQVTQFGKPVTLSCSQTLNHNVMYWYQQKSSQAPKLLFHYYDKDFNNEADTPDNFQSRRPNTSFCFLDIRSPGLGDTAMYLCATSRDPTSGANVLTFGAGSRLTVL.

This chain links TRBV9 with TRBJ1-1, with no clear D. Germline-derived CDR1 and CDR2 are SGDLS and YYNGEE. The CDR3 runs to 13 residues. Trimming shortened V by 3 bases and J by 6 bases, and 12 bases separated the two germline ends. CDR3 in DNA: TGTGCCAGCAGCGCTCCAAACACCCCTGAAGCTTTCTTT. Translated, it gives CASSAPNTPEAFF.

The rearrangement uses TRBV19 and TRBJ2-7; TRBD1 aligns across 9 bases. The J segment lost 3 bases and the V segment lost 0 bases, leaving 12 bases of the junction unmatched. Germline CDR1 is LNHDA and CDR2 is SQIVND (reference sequence). This CDR3 contains 18 residues. The CDR3 nucleotides read TGTGCCAGTAGTATAGACGAGATGACAGGGGGTCTCCACTACGAGCAGTACTTC. This sequence encodes CASSIDEMTGGLHYEQYF.

The V gene is TRBV28, the J gene TRBJ1-5, with 8 bases lining up with TRBD1. CDR1 is MDHEN, CDR2 SYDVKM, per germline. The CDR3 spans 15 residues. Trimming cost V 6 bases and J 5 bases; bases outside gene matches: 9. This CDR3 reads CASSPRTGPHQPQHF. CDR3 sequence (DNA): TGTGCCAGCAGCCCCCGGACAGGGCCCCATCAGCCCCAGCATTTT.

The chain joins TRBV29-1 to TRBJ1-1; D uncertain. Germline V gene sequence: CDR1 SQVTM, CDR2 ANQGSEA. The CDR3 runs 14 residues. The V and J ends lost 0 bases and 3 bases respectively, with 11 bases between them. The CDR3 DNA is TGCAGCGTTGAAGATTATACGGTGTACACTGAAGCTTTCTTT. Its protein product is CSVEDYTVYTEAFF.

This chain joins TRBV19 and TRBJ2-5, with 7 bases lining up with TRBD1. Per the germline V gene, CDR1 is LNHDA and CDR2 is SQIVND (reference sequence). Trimming removed 10 bases from V and 1 base from J; junction bases left unmatched: 6. CDR3 length equals 13 residues. CDR3 DNA sequence: TGTGCCACTAGAGGGACAGTCCAAGAGACCCAGTACTTC. Its translation: CATRGTVQETQYF.

This chain connects TRBV15 to TRBJ1-3, with D hard to call. The CDR3 has 17 residues. Trimming took 0 bases from V and 0 from J, leaving 12 bases between them. In germline, CDR1 is LNHNV, CDR2 YYDKDF (reference sequence). The CDR3 reads CATSREYTGASGNTIYF. In nucleotides, the CDR3 is TGTGCCACCAGCAGAGAGTATACGGGAGCCTCTGGAAACACCATATATTTT.

This clone was counted only a few times. The chain is built from TRBV9 and TRBJ2-5, with D possibly matching TRBD2 (6 bases). From germline, CDR1 is SGDLS and CDR2 YYNGEE. V was pared by 4 bases and J by 2 bases, with 18 bases between. This CDR3 spans 16 amino acids. The CDR3 sequence: CASSPHGGSVQETQYF. CDR3 coding DNA: TGTGCCAGCAGCCCCCATGGGGGGTCTGTTCAAGAGACCCAGTACTTC. The full variable domain, in which reference TRBV9 and TRBJ2-5 provide the parts outside the CDR3, is DSGVTQTPKHLITATGQRVTLRCSPRSGDLSVYWYQQSLDQGLQFLIQYYNGEERAKGNILERFSAQQFPDLHSELNLSSLELGDSALYFCASSPHGGSVQETQYFGPGTRLLVL.